This T cell receptor beta chain was observed in a study of T cells in Graves' hyperthyroidism and ophthalmopathy. Overall study findings and caveats: Patients with ophthalmopathy were separated from those with stable hyperthyroidism by a 13 V-J model. The model's output predicted ophthalmopathy at a median of roughly 6.9 months prior to onset.

The V gene lost 0 bases and the J gene lost 6 bases, with 11 bases spanning the gap. The CDR3 sequence is 14 residues long. With a duration under 2 months, the hyperthyroidism was newly diagnosed in patients aged 18 to 65. Ten or more counts support this clonotype. Its antigen remains unidentified. Amplification yielded TCR beta CDR3 regions, with RNA transcripts as the source. TCR CDR3 underwent first-round RT-PCR with the HTBI primer set. TCRdb re-called the multiplex PCR reads through MiXCR, storing one row per CDR3 protein. The table lists 600,000 or so distinct CDR3 sequences, roughly 16% of them singletons.

The sample comprised blood. This chain connects TRBV12-3 or TRBV12-4 to TRBJ1-2; maybe TRBD1 (6 bases). The receptor comes from a woman in her 30s with Graves' hyperthyroidism. The CDR3 here is CASSLALQGNGYTF. CDR3 sequence (DNA): TGTGCCAGCAGTTTAGCGTTACAGGGAAATGGCTACACCTTC.